The 5 T cell receptor beta chains presented below share a single source sample, sequenced in a study of beta chain features in type 1 diabetes. Which antigens these TCRs recognize remains unknown. The whole isolated RNA underwent reverse transcription, so sequencing captured expressed TCRB transcripts. The assay was immunoSEQ multiplex PCR, and TCRdb's table has in-frame clones only and misses some. The data contain 300,000 or so clones, approximately 15% of them singletons. Study outcomes and limitations: Moderately but significantly shorter TCRB CDR3s were found in Type 1 diabetes patients in all four CD4+ subsets.

The sample consisted of naive CD4+ T cells from blood. The receptors were sampled from a man between 25 and 39 years old with type 1 diabetes.

This clone appeared a few times. The chain has TRBV15 and TRBJ2-7; D is undetermined. CDR1 and CDR2 from the germline V gene are LNHNV and YYDKDF (reference sequence). The CDR3 sequence is 15 residues long. Trimming stripped 4 bases from V and 2 bases from J, with 15 bases between. The CDR3 protein is CATSNRRAPAYEQYF. The CDR3 coding sequence is TGTGCCACCAGCAACCGCCGAGCCCCCGCCTACGAGCAGTACTTC. Combining the CDR3 with reference TRBV15 and TRBJ2-7 gives the whole variable domain DAMVIQNPRYQVTQFGKPVTLSCSQTLNHNVMYWYQQKSSQAPKLLFHYYDKDFNNEADTPDNFQSRRPNTSFCFLDIRSPGLGDTAMYLCATSNRRAPAYEQYFGPGTRLTVT.

This clone was seen only a few times. This chain links TRBV28 with TRBJ2-7; maybe TRBD2 (6 bases). V dropped 2 bases and J dropped 7 bases, with 9 bases sitting between them. Germline V CDR1 and CDR2: MDHEN, SYDVKM. The CDR3 has 12 residues. The CDR3 region is CASSLRRGEQYF. The CDR3 nucleotides read TGTGCCAGCAGTTTACGGCGGGGTGAGCAGTACTTC.

V is TRBV9 and J is TRBJ2-6, with D tentatively TRBD2 (6 bases). From germline, CDR1 is SGDLS and CDR2 YYNGEE. The CDR3 sequence is 18 residues long. V was trimmed by 0 bases and J by 0 bases, leaving 13 bases between them. The CDR3 loop is CASSVAPSESSGANVLTF. For the CDR3, the DNA is TGTGCCAGCAGCGTAGCTCCTAGCGAGAGCTCTGGGGCCAACGTCCTGACTTTC.

In its sample, this clone was seen a few times. The rearrangement links TRBV28 to TRBJ1-1; TRBD1 might be the D (5 bases). The V gene lost 5 bases and the J gene lost 1 base, with 11 bases spanning the gap. CDR1 and CDR2 (germline): MDHEN, SYDVKM. This CDR3 contains 14 residues. The CDR3 DNA sequence: TGTGCCAGCAGTAGGGGCGGGGGGAACACTGAAGCTTTCTTT. Protein product: CASSRGGGNTEAFF.

This clone occurred a few times. This chain links TRBV29-1 with TRBJ1-1, with D unresolved. From germline, CDR1 is SQVTM and CDR2 ANQGSEA. The CDR3 runs 12 residues. The germline V and J ends were trimmed by 1 base and 7 bases, with 10 bases remaining between them. Here the CDR3 DNA reads TGCAGCGTTGAAGGCACGGTTGTTGAAGCTTTCTTT. Translated, it gives CSVEGTVVEAFF.